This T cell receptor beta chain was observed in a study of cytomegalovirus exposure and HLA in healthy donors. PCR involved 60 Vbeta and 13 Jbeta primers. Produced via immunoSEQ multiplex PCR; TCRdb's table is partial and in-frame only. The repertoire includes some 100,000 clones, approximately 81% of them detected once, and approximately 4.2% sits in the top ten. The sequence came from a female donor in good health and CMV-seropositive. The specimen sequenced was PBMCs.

The DNA of the CDR3 is TGTGCCATCAGTGCTCTGGGACAGGCGGCCTCTGGAAACACCATATATTTT. This gives the protein CAISALGQAASGNTIYF. V gene TRBV10-3 combines with J gene TRBJ1-3; 8 bases are a match to TRBD1. The junction had 8 bases not matched to a gene; V was cut back by 4 bases and J by 0 bases. Germline loops: CDR1 ENHRY, CDR2 SYGVKD. This CDR3 spans 17 amino acids.